A selection of T cell receptor beta chains follows, all from one sample in a study of CD8+ T cells in alopecia areata. Generated by immunoSEQ multiplex PCR, the TCRdb table keeps only in-frame clones and is missing some. The data show 150,000 to 200,000 clones, roughly 70% seen once. The sequences come from CD8+ T cells sorted from blood, collected at week 0. The receptors were sampled from a human donor with alopecia areata. CDR3s include the opening cysteine and the closing phenylalanine or tryptophan. The size of a clone is reported for some rows only, either as once, few or many, or as a class for expanded clones.

v_call clone_size cdr3_aa
TRBV2 NA CASRINGQVTQPQHF
TRBV7-9 NA CASRDRGLADTEAFF
TRBV6-5 NA CATQLQNEAFF
TRBV6-5 NA CASSSTSGTDLEQYF
TRBV13 NA CASSSGQSTLQETQYF
TRBV2 NA CASSDTGTASNQPQHF
TRBV10-3 few CAISDWGEVTEAFF
TRBV6-5 few CASSYSPSPIDGYTF
TRBV29-1 NA CSVSRGYTF
TRBV30 once CAWSTADLQPQHF
TRBV6-6 NA CAIGGDSNQPQHF
TRBV4-2 NA CASSLTGGDDYEQYF
TRBV30 NA CAWTPRQGTFGNQPQHF
TRBV11-1 NA CASSLGPLPGGMNTEAFF
TRBV15 NA CATSRPPGTGYGELFF
TRBV6-6 NA CASGRGGSSYNEQFF
TRBV9 NA CASSGGTGVQETQYF
TRBV10-2 NA CASREGSGGIQETQYF
TRBV12-5 NA CASGTSGGYTF
TRBV29-1 NA CSVEERQGRDYEQYF
TRBV15 few CATSRDLSPRTQYF
TRBV7-2 NA CASSLTGSYGYTF
TRBV15 NA CATSERLSYEQYF
TRBV4-2 NA CASSQESLVGGTEAFF
TRBV10-1 NA CASSEDGAETQYF
TRBV30 NA CAWDAITGAFF
TRBV11-2 NA CASSLTGHYGYTF
TRBV5-6 few CASSPGRSYEQYF
TRBV5-1 once CASRQNTEAFF
TRBV9 NA CASSPGGWVNQPQHF
TRBV19 NA CASSRLVAGNEQFF
TRBV27 many CASSSSGGAYNSPLHF
TRBV27 few CASTLRGGQGAPISPIEQYF
TRBV10-3 NA CAITTDSNYGYTF
TRBV5-6 NA CASSWGSPGQEETQYF
TRBV29-1 NA CSVAGTGDGYTF
TRBV5-1 NA CASSLVAGATYEQYF
TRBV19 NA CASSIGYEQYF
TRBV5-6 NA CASSPGQGAGYEQYF
TRBV5-6 NA CASSLTRGTEAFF
TRBV30 NA CAWSVDRDGYTF
TRBV6-5 NA CASRSSGTGDQPQHF
TRBV27 NA CASRDLPRGGLWDTQYF